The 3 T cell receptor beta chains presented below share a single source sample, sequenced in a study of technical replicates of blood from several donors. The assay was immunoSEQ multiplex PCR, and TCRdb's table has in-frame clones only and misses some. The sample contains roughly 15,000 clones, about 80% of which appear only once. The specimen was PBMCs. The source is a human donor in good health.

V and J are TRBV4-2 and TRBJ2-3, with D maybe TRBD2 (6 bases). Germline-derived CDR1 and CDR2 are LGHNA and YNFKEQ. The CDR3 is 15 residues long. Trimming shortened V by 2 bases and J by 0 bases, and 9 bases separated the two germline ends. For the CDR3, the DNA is TGTGCCAGCAGCCAAAATAGCGGTAGCACAGATACGCAGTATTTT. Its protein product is CASSQNSGSTDTQYF.

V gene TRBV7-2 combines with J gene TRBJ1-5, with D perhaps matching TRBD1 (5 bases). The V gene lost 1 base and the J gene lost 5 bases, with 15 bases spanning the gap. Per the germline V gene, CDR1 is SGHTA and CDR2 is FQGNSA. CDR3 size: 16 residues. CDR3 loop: CASSLVGGGQDQPQHF. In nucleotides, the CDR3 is TGTGCCAGCAGCTTAGTTGGGGGAGGCCAGGATCAGCCCCAGCATTTT.

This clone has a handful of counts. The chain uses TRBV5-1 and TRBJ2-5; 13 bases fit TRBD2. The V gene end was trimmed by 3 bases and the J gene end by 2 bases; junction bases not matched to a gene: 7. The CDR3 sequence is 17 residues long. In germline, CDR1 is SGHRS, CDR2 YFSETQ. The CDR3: CASSYLGLAGSQETQYF. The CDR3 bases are TGCGCCAGCAGCTACTTGGGACTAGCGGGATCGCAAGAGACCCAGTACTTC.